One and the same sample provided the 5 T cell receptor beta chains below, sequenced in a study of blood T cell repertoires in COVID-19. The table came from immunoSEQ multiplex PCR; TCRdb's copy has only in-frame clones and leaves some out. The sample holds about 250,000 clones, around 88% seen once. The sample consisted of peripheral blood. The receptor set was obtained from a man aged 40-55 years with active or convalescent COVID-19.

The rearrangement uses TRBV29-1 and TRBJ1-2, with 7 nucleotides matching TRBD1. Germline CDR1 is SQVTM and CDR2 is ANQGSEA. The CDR3 totals 16 residues. V lost 7 bases, J lost 6 bases, and 20 bases stayed unmatched. The DNA for the CDR3 is TGCAGCGCGAACGTTAGTCCGGGACAGACAAGAAATGGCTACACCTTC. Translating gives CSANVSPGQTRNGYTF.

CDR3 coding DNA: TGTGCCTGGGGTGGGGGGACAGATACGCAGTATTTT. Its translation: CAWGGGTDTQYF. This chain connects TRBV12-3 or TRBV12-4 to TRBJ2-3; D possibly corresponds to TRBD2 (6 bases). This CDR3 spans 12 amino acids. V was clipped by 11 bases and J by 3 bases, with 12 bases between them.

The chain uses TRBV6-2 or TRBV6-3 and TRBJ2-7; TRBD2 matches at 11 bases. The ends lost 3 bases at V and 3 bases at J; junction bases unmatched: 4. CDR3 length: 15 residues. Germline values: CDR1 MNHEY, CDR2 SVGEGT. As DNA, the CDR3 is TGTGCCAGCAGTTATTCGACTAGCGGGGACTACGAGCAGTACTTC. Its protein is CASSYSTSGDYEQYF.

V and J are TRBV10-3 and TRBJ1-1; 7 nucleotides agree with TRBD1. Looked up from germline, CDR1 is ENHRY and CDR2 is SYGVKD. The CDR3 has 13 amino acids. V was pared by 7 bases and J by 0 bases, with 2 bases of the junction left unmatched. The CDR3: CAIMGQLNTEAFF. As DNA, the CDR3 is TGTGCCATCATGGGACAGCTGAACACTGAAGCTTTCTTT.

The chain has TRBV6-2 or TRBV6-3 and TRBJ2-1; TRBD2 aligns across 14 bases. CDR1 and CDR2 (germline): MNHEY, SVGEGT. J was trimmed by 3 bases and V by 6 bases; bases with no gene match: 7. The CDR3 covers 17 residues. As DNA, the CDR3 is TGTGCCAGCAGCCCTCTCGGACTAGCGGGAGGCTACAATGAGCAGTTCTTC. Translating gives CASSPLGLAGGYNEQFF.